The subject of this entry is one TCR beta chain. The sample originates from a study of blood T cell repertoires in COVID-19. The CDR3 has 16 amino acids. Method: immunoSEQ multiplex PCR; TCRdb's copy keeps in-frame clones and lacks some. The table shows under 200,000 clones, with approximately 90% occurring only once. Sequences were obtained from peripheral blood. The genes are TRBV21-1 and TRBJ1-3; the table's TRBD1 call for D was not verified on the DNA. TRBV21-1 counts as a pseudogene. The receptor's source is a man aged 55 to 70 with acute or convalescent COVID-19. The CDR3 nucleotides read TGTGCCAGCAGCAACGCCTGGACAGGGGGTACGGACACCATATATTTT. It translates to CASSNAWTGGTDTIYF.